The 31 T cell receptor beta chains listed next were all sequenced from one sample in a study of identical twins. TCRdb fed the 5' RACE reads into MiXCR, producing one record per CDR3 protein. Of 1.5 million to 2 million distinct CDR3 sequences listed, 25% to 35% are singletons. The source material was cord blood. The receptors originated from a newborn girl in good health.

The chain joins TRBV3-1 to TRBJ1-6; weak D call: TRBD1 (6 bases). Trimming took 3 bases from V and 3 from J, leaving 18 bases between them. Germline V gives CDR1 LGHDT, CDR2 YNNKEL (reference sequence). There are 18 residues in the CDR3. CDR3 DNA sequence: TGTGCCAGCAGCCACCTGGACAGTGCATTCCTCTATAATTCACCCCTCCACTTT. As protein: CASSHLDSAFLYNSPLHF.

This clonotype was observed at least ten times. The rearrangement links TRBV5-1 to TRBJ2-1, with TRBD2 as a possible D gene (6 bases). V lost 4 bases, J lost 0 bases, and 14 bases lay in between. The CDR3 consists of 16 residues. Germline loops: CDR1 SGHRS, CDR2 YFSETQ. The CDR3 reads CASSLPGLSSYNEQFF. Here the CDR3 DNA reads TGCGCCAGCAGCCTACCGGGACTCAGCTCCTACAATGAGCAGTTCTTC. Filled out from reference TRBV5-1 and TRBJ2-1, the complete variable domain reads KAGVTQTPRYLIKTRGQQVTLSCSPISGHRSVSWYQQTPGQGLQFLFEYFSETQRNKGNFPGRFSGRQFSNSRSEMNVSTLELGDSALYLCASSLPGLSSYNEQFFGPGTRLTVL.

This clonotype was counted between two and nine times. J is TRBJ2-7 and V is TRBV20-1; D unclear. Looked up from germline, CDR1 is DFQATT and CDR2 is SNEGSKA (reference sequence). This CDR3 comprises 14 residues. The V end lost 6 bases, the J end lost 2 bases, and 17 bases lay between the germline ends. The CDR3 region has the DNA TGCAGTGCACCCAGACTGGAAGCGACCTACGAGCAGTACTTC. Translating gives CSAPRLEATYEQYF.

This sequence joins TRBV24-1 and TRBJ2-3; D assignment may be TRBD1 or TRBD2 (5 bases each). The CDR3 consists of 17 residues. Germline V gene sequence: CDR1 KGHDR, CDR2 SFDVKD. Trimming shortened V by 2 bases and J by 0 bases, and 14 bases separated the two germline ends. CDR3 DNA: TGTGCCACCAGTGATTCCCAGACGGGACCTAGCACAGATACGCAGTATTTT. Encoded protein: CATSDSQTGPSTDTQYF.

This clonotype was seen more than once but under ten times. This chain joins TRBV11-1 and TRBJ1-6, with D tentatively TRBD1 (6 bases). V lost 1 base and J lost 8, with 12 bases in between. The CDR3 covers 15 residues. CDR1 and CDR2 (germline): SGHAT, FQDESV (reference sequence). The CDR3 sequence is CASSLEDRRDSPLHF. DNA for the CDR3: TGTGCCAGCAGCTTAGAAGACAGGAGGGATTCACCCCTCCACTTT.

This clonotype was seen a few times. The V gene is TRBV2, the J gene TRBJ1-5, with 8 positions matching TRBD1. Germline trimming cut 6 bases from V and 0 bases from J; bases unmatched to any gene: 4. The CDR3 spans 15 residues. In germline, CDR1 is SNHLY, CDR2 FYNNEI. The CDR3 sequence: CASRYRGYSNQPQHF. The CDR3 nucleotides are TGTGCCAGCAGGTACAGGGGGTATAGCAATCAGCCCCAGCATTTT. The variable domain in full, completed from reference TRBV2 and TRBJ1-5, reads EPEVTQTPSHQVTQMGQEVILRCVPISNHLYFYWYRQILGQKVEFLVSFYNNEISEKSEIFDDQFSVERPDGSNFTLKIRSTKLEDSAMYFCASRYRGYSNQPQHFGDGTRLSIL.

Details on this clonotype: No conserved phenylalanine or tryptophan ends this CDR3, so it is likely a read error. The DNA is left out, because the CDR3 cannot be placed on it with certainty; the CDR3 is given as TCRdb lists it. The gene calls are TRBV21-1 and TRBJ2-1; the listed D gene, TRBD2, was not tested against the DNA. TRBV21-1 is a known pseudogene. The CDR3 adds up to 19 amino acids, both ends counted. CDR3 region: CASSKAILTTRRINNEQFL.

This clonotype came up a few times. The gene calls are TRBV28 and TRBJ1-5, with no clear D. Germline lookup yields CDR1 MDHEN and CDR2 SYDVKM. This CDR3 region has 15 residues. V was pared by 6 bases and J by 3 bases, with 15 bases between. The DNA for the CDR3 is TGTGCCAGCAGCCGCCGACCGCTACTCAATCAGCCCCAGCATTTT. This encodes CASSRRPLLNQPQHF.

The V and J genes are TRBV7-9 and TRBJ2-7; perhaps TRBD2 as D (6 bases). Germline V gives CDR1 SEHNR, CDR2 FQNEAQ (reference sequence). The V end lost 0 bases, the J end lost 3 bases, and 18 bases lay between the germline ends. CDR3 size: 17 residues. CDR3 DNA: TGTGCCAGCAGCTTAGCCCACCCCACGGGAGCCCTCTACGAGCAGTACTTC. This gives the protein CASSLAHPTGALYEQYF.

The chain is built from TRBV11-1 and TRBJ2-1; D is undetermined. CDR1 is SGHAT and CDR2 is FQDESV in the germline V gene (reference sequence). There are 17 residues in the CDR3. The V end lost 1 base, the J end lost 0 bases, and 13 bases lay between the germline ends. The chain's CDR3 is CASSLEPHRSSYNEQFF. DNA of the CDR3: TGTGCCAGCAGCTTAGAGCCCCATCGTAGCTCCTACAATGAGCAGTTCTTC.

The V and J genes are TRBV5-1 and TRBJ2-1, with TRBD2 matching 8 bases. The V gene end was trimmed by 0 bases and the J gene end by 8 bases; junction bases not matched to a gene: 7. Germline CDR1 SGHRS, CDR2 YFSETQ. This CDR3 region has 15 residues. CDR3 residues: CASSLAGGPQYEQFF. The DNA for the CDR3 is TGCGCCAGCAGCTTGGCGGGGGGGCCCCAGTATGAGCAGTTCTTC. The variable domain in full, completed from reference TRBV5-1 and TRBJ2-1, reads KAGVTQTPRYLIKTRGQQVTLSCSPISGHRSVSWYQQTPGQGLQFLFEYFSETQRNKGNFPGRFSGRQFSNSRSEMNVSTLELGDSALYLCASSLAGGPQYEQFFGPGTRLTVL.

Note on this clonotype: The junction and the germline gene differ at one end; a read error may be behind it. The chain recombines TRBV11-2 with TRBJ2-3; the D is unclear. There are 13 residues in the CDR3. From germline, CDR1 is SGHAT and CDR2 FQNNGV. The CDR3 sequence is CAGSSPRTDTQYF. The CDR3 region has the DNA TGTGCCGGCAGCTCCCCACGCACAGATACGCAGTATTTT.

The chain is built from TRBV12-5 and TRBJ1-1, with TRBD1 matching 9 bases. The CDR3 runs to 19 residues. Germline-derived CDR1 and CDR2 are LGHNT and FRNRAP. J gave up 7 bases and V 3 bases, and 21 bases lay outside the gene matches. Here the CDR3 reads CASGLRRYNLRDRVIEAFF. The DNA for the CDR3 is TGTGCTAGTGGTTTACGGCGGTATAACCTCCGGGACAGGGTGATTGAAGCTTTCTTT.

As DNA, the CDR3 is TGCAGTGCCGCAGACCTAGGGGTCCAAGAGGAAAAACTGTTTTTT. It specifies CSAADLGVQEEKLFF. This chain connects TRBV20-1 to TRBJ1-4; D may be TRBD1 (5 bases). The CDR3 is made up of 15 amino acids. Germline V lookup: CDR1 DFQATT, CDR2 SNEGSKA (reference sequence). Trimming took off 6 bases at V and 8 bases at J, with 22 bases between the two ends.

The rearrangement links TRBV20-1 to TRBJ2-4; TRBD1 matches 7 bases. V shed 3 bases, J shed 0 bases, and the junction held 5 bases outside the gene matches. Germline loops: CDR1 DFQATT, CDR2 SNEGSKA (reference sequence). The CDR3 spans 15 residues. The CDR3 reads CSARIQGLAKNIQYF. CDR3 nucleotide sequence: TGCAGTGCTAGGATACAGGGGCTAGCCAAAAACATTCAGTACTTC.

At least ten counts were recorded for this clonotype. V and J are TRBV12-3 or TRBV12-4 and TRBJ1-2; no definite D call. This CDR3 region has 13 residues. Trimming took off 1 base at V and 1 base at J, with 4 bases between the two ends. CDR3 residues: CASSLGVNYGYTF. The CDR3 nucleotides read TGTGCCAGCAGTTTAGGGGTTAACTATGGCTACACCTTC.

The gene calls are TRBV28 and TRBJ2-1; D possibly uses TRBD1 or TRBD2 (5 bases each). V was trimmed by 9 bases and J by 10 bases, leaving 25 bases between them. This CDR3 has 15 residues. Germline V gene sequence: CDR1 MDHEN, CDR2 SYDVKM. CDR3 nucleotide sequence: TGTGCCAGACCCCTTTGGTGGGACCGCCGAATCGAGCAGTTCTTC. Translation: CARPLWWDRRIEQFF.

The rearrangement uses TRBV29-1 and TRBJ2-5, with D possibly being TRBD2 (6 bases). The J call may be wrong; the DNA end is better matched by TRBJ2-7. The CDR3 spans 11 residues. The germline V gene encodes CDR1 SQVTM and CDR2 ANQGSEA. The DNA of the CDR3 is TGCAGCGTTGAACTCGGGGGCGAGCAGTACTTC. Residues: CSVELGGEQYF.

In regard to this clonotype: One end of the junction does not line up with germline, which may come from a read error. The V call is TRBV12-3 or TRBV12-4, the J call TRBJ2-3; D is undetermined. The CDR3 totals 16 residues. CDR3 sequence: CASSPQSYLSTDTQYF. The CDR3 DNA reads as TGTGCCAGCAGCCCCCAGTCTTACCTTTCCACAGATACACAGTATTTT.

The sample holds one count of this clonotype. The CDR3 end shows no conserved phenylalanine or tryptophan, and so a read error is likely. CDR3 loop: CASSFRGNQPQHL. The CDR3 bases are TGCGCCAGCAGCTTCAGGGGCAATCAGCCCCAGCATCTT. The gene calls are TRBV5-1 and TRBJ1-5; D is possibly TRBD1 (5 bases). V lost 2 bases and J lost 2, with 5 bases in between. Germline V CDR1 and CDR2: SGHRS, YFSETQ. The CDR3 runs 13 residues.

As for this clonotype: A much larger clone sits a single nucleotide away, making a read error possible. The CDR3 sequence: CACSLLIGLAKNIQYF. The CDR3 DNA reads TGTGCCTGCAGTTTATTGATAGGACTAGCCAAAAACATTCAGTACTTC. The chain is built from TRBV28 and TRBJ2-4, with a weak D call TRBD2 (5 bases). The CDR3 runs to 16 residues. Germline loops: CDR1 MDHEN, CDR2 SYDVKM.

The CDR3 loop reads CASSLLRESYEQFF. CDR3 DNA sequence: TGCGCCAGCAGCTTGCTCCGGGAGAGCTATGAGCAGTTCTTC. V gene TRBV5-1 combines with J gene TRBJ2-1, with D tentatively TRBD2 (6 bases). The CDR3 contains 14 residues. The V end was cut by 1 base, the J end by 8 bases, with 13 bases between. CDR1 SGHRS and CDR2 YFSETQ come from the germline V gene.

This clonotype was detected only a few times. The J gene is TRBJ2-5, the V gene TRBV5-1, with 10 nucleotides matching TRBD1. Germline V lookup: CDR1 SGHRS, CDR2 YFSETQ. V shed 2 bases and J 2 bases; nucleotides not matched to a gene: 3. The CDR3 is made up of 15 amino acids. CDR3 sequence reads: CASSLRTGGQETQYF. The CDR3, as DNA: TGCGCCAGCAGCTTAAGGACAGGGGGGCAAGAGACCCAGTACTTC.

As for this clonotype: A read error may explain this, as a much larger clone is one base away. The rearrangement joins TRBV29-1 to TRBJ2-1, with TRBD1 as a possible D gene (5 bases). The J call is uncertain, as TRBJ2-7 better fits the DNA end. CDR1 is SQVTM and CDR2 is ANQGSEA in the germline V gene. This CDR3 contains 14 residues. CDR3 sequence: CSVGAGSPYNEQYF. In nucleotides, the CDR3 is TGCAGCGTTGGGGCAGGGTCTCCCTACAATGAGCAGTACTTC.

This clonotype appeared many times. The chain couples TRBV12-3 or TRBV12-4 to TRBJ2-3; D gene uncertain. V was cut by 6 bases and J by 0 bases, with 10 bases left in between. The CDR3 length is 14 residues. The CDR3, as DNA: TGTGCCAGCAGCGGCCGTTGGAGCACAGATACGCAGTATTTT. Translation gives CASSGRWSTDTQYF.

In this sample, this clonotype turned up a few times. The chain employs TRBV14 and TRBJ2-3, with 8 bases identical to TRBD2. Germline assignment: CDR1 SGHDN and CDR2 FVKESK. The CDR3 runs to 22 residues. J was trimmed by 2 bases and V by 1 base; bases with no gene match: 23. The CDR3: CASSQVYIVAGTSRGNTDTQYF. Here the CDR3 DNA reads TGTGCCAGCAGCCAAGTTTATATTGTAGCGGGGACCAGCCGGGGAAACACAGATACGCAGTATTTT.

This clonotype was observed a handful of times. This chain uses TRBV29-1 with TRBJ1-1; unclear D gene. The CDR3 length is 13 residues. Germline V lookup: CDR1 SQVTM, CDR2 ANQGSEA. Trimming removed 4 bases from V and 7 bases from J, with 16 bases in between. This chain's CDR3 is CSVVPVLGSEAFF. Written as DNA, the CDR3 is TGCAGCGTTGTCCCGGTCCTAGGCAGTGAAGCTTTCTTT.

This clonotype was picked up a small number of times. The DNA for the CDR3 is TGCGCCAGCGGGACTAGCGGGGTGCAAGAGACCCAGTACTTC. It codes for CASGTSGVQETQYF. The rearrangement joins TRBV5-1 to TRBJ2-5, with 13 bases identical to TRBD2. V lost 7 bases to trimming and J lost 2 bases; unmatched junction nucleotides: 2. The CDR3 is 14 residues long. Germline lookup yields CDR1 SGHRS and CDR2 YFSETQ.

This rearrangement joins TRBV2 to TRBJ2-1; tentatively, D is TRBD2 (5 bases). This CDR3 is built from 13 residues. The V end was cut by 5 bases, the J end by 5 bases, with 10 bases between. Germline loops: CDR1 SNHLY, CDR2 FYNNEI. The CDR3 loop is CASSPPGNNEQFF. CDR3 sequence (DNA): TGTGCCAGCAGTCCTCCGGGAAACAATGAGCAGTTCTTC. Filled out from reference TRBV2 and TRBJ2-1, the complete variable domain reads EPEVTQTPSHQVTQMGQEVILRCVPISNHLYFYWYRQILGQKVEFLVSFYNNEISEKSEIFDDQFSVERPDGSNFTLKIRSTKLEDSAMYFCASSPPGNNEQFFGPGTRLTVL.

V gene TRBV5-1 combines with J gene TRBJ2-1; 7 nucleotides agree with TRBD2. V lost 6 bases and J lost 1; bases outside the gene matches: 7. The CDR3 loop spans 15 amino acids. Germline lookup yields CDR1 SGHRS and CDR2 YFSETQ. The CDR3 spells CASKFGGSSYNEQFF. CDR3 DNA: TGCGCCAGCAAGTTCGGCGGGAGTTCCTACAATGAGCAGTTCTTC.

The chain carries TRBV6-8 and TRBJ2-4, with D maybe TRBD1 (6 bases). Matching the DNA end better, TRBJ2-7 makes the J call doubtful. This CDR3 contains 15 residues. The V gene's germline CDR1 is MNHGY and CDR2 SAAAGT. The CDR3 coding sequence is TGTGCCTACACTAAGTTCGCAGGGGCCCCCTACGAGCAGTACTTC. This codes for CAYTKFAGAPYEQYF.